Described below is a single T cell receptor (beta chain) sequence and its context. Which antigen it targets is not known. At one of its ends the junction is not consistent with the germline gene, which may arise from a read error. This sample was taken from a study of T cell responses to AZD1222 COVID-19 vaccine (dated by TCRdb to the early 2020s). Some background on the complete study: AZD1222 recipients with second doses at about 4 weeks or about 12 weeks were pooled, because spike-specific TCR depth and breadth did not differ between schedules. TCR sequencing covered roughly 230 trial participants: about 210 given two doses of AZD1222 and approximately 26 given two doses of MenACWY control vaccine. Trial participants were enrolled by age into subgroups of 18-55, 56-69 and 70-plus years, and roughly 150, 30 and 60 TCR-sequenced participants, respectively, were included in these subgroups. General study outcomes and caveats: After two AZD1222 doses, both the breadth and the depth of spike-specific TCRs were significantly higher than at day 0 and than in MenACWY recipients. Conclusions about previously exposed vaccinees were limited because only six or seven AZD1222 recipients were SARS-CoV-2 seropositive at baseline. The vaccine-associated CD4 TCRs covered the entire spike protein, and the dominant responses fell in regions 160-218 and 743-854. Most participants were white British and females outnumbered males, and the authors suggested that clonal diversity may have been underestimated. In the small 56-69-year group, the increase in depth fell short of significance, most likely because of low power. Nearly half of unique spike-specific TCRs reportedly recognized epitopes outside regions mutated in the B.1.351 and B.1.1.7 variants. No day 14 peak-response samples were available, so repertoires were characterized only after the peak T cell response.

The time point label here, explained by the study, means: baseline before first vaccination. Vaccinee samples came from UK trials COV001 and COV002, including a single-blind randomized controlled phase 2/3 trial of AZD1222 (ChAdOx1 nCoV-19) in healthy adults. Trial participant PBMC samples were collected at day 0 and day 28 after the second dose for TCRbeta chain sequencing. The CDR3 regions of human TCRbeta chains were analyzed by immunosequencing. The study's processing was this. Repertoire TCRs were checked for matches against a reference library of SARS-CoV-2-specific TCRs that had been generated using the MIRA antigen-specificity platform. Breadth was defined as the fraction of unique TCRs that were SARS-CoV-2-associated, and depth was defined as the fraction of total T cells that were SARS-CoV-2-associated. Using the MIRA data, every spike-specific TCR was mapped to the spike region that the TCR reacted to and assigned to either a CD4 or a CD8 class. Log10-transformed breadth and depth values were compared by one-way ANOVA with Sidak's multiple comparisons tests. This is the immuneACCESS table as TCRdb keeps it, with only in-frame sequences that have V and J called. A part of the clones is gone; compared with another copy, unresolved V genes explain less than half, and the rest is unexplained. V and J calls and clone size follow that table, whereas D and trimming were derived from the DNA. The sample table lists about 90,000 clones, around nine tenths of them with a count of one. Around 17% of the sample is in the top ten clones.

From a lookup of the germline V gene, CDR1 and CDR2 are MNHNS and SASEGT. There are 14 amino acids in the CDR3, from cysteine to phenylalanine inclusive. Only the CDR3 region is kept as DNA, spanning 42 bases read in frame from base 1. The input for sequencing was peripheral blood, taken on day 0 of AZD1222 vaccination. The sequence links TRBV6-1 to TRBJ2-7; TRBD1 is possibly the D segment (6 matching bases). This TCR was sampled from an adult in good health. This receptor carries the CDR3 CASSQAGAPYEQYF. The bases are TGTGCCAGCAGTCAAGCAGGGGCCCCCTACGAGCAGTACTTC.